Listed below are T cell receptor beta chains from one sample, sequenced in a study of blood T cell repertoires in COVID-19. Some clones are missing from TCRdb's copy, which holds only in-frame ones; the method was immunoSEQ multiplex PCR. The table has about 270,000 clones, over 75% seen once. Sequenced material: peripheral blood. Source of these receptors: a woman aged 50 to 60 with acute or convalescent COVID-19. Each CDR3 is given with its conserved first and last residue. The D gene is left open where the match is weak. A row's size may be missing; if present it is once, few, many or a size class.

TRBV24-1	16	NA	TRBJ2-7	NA	CATSDSRQEKPYEQYF	TGTGCCACCAGTGATTCCCGACAGGAGAAGCCTTACGAGCAGTACTTC
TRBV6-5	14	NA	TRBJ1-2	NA	CASRPPGQGYGYTF	TGTGCCAGCAGGCCCCCAGGGCAGGGCTATGGCTACACCTTC
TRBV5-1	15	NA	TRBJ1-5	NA	CASSLDSRSNQPQHF	TGCGCCAGCAGCTTGGATAGTCGGAGCAATCAGCCCCAGCATTTT
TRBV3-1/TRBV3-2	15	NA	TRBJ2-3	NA	CASSHSGPSTDTQYF	TGTGCCAGCAGCCACAGCGGGCCCAGCACAGATACGCAGTATTTT
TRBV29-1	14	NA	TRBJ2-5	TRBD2	CSVGVAGGRETQYF	TGCAGCGTAGGGGTAGCGGGAGGGCGGGAGACCCAGTACTTC
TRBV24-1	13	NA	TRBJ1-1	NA	CATRTAMNTEAFF	TGTGCCACCAGGACAGCTATGAACACTGAAGCTTTCTTT
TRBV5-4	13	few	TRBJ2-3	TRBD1	CASSGWDRDTQYF	TGTGCCAGCAGCGGATGGGACAGAGATACGCAGTATTTT
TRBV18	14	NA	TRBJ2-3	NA	CASSPTSKTDTQYF	TGTGCCAGCTCACCCACTTCCAAGACAGATACGCAGTATTTT
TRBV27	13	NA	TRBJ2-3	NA	CASSRQGTDTQYF	TGTGCCAGCAGTCGACAGGGCACAGATACGCAGTATTTT
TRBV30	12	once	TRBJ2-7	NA	CARKGGTYEQYF	TGTGCCCGTAAAGGGGGTACCTACGAGCAGTACTTC
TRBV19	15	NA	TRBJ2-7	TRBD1	CASSPRTGKLSEQYF	TGTGCCAGTAGTCCCCGGACAGGGAAGTTAAGCGAGCAGTACTTC
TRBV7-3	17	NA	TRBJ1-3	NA	CASSPFDRSGGGNTIYF	TGTGCCAGCAGCCCTTTCGACAGGTCCGGCGGGGGAAACACCATATATTTT
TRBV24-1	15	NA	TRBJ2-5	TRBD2	CATSEGTSGRETQYF	TGTGCCACCAGTGAGGGGACTAGCGGGAGGGAGACCCAGTACTTC
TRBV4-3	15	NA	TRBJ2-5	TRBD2	CASSPGLAVQETQYF	TGCGCCAGCAGCCCGGGACTAGCGGTCCAAGAGACCCAGTACTTC
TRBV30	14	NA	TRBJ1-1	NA	CAWSVRAYPTEAFF	TGTGCCTGGAGTGTTAGAGCCTACCCCACTGAAGCTTTCTTT
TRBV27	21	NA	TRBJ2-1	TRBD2	CASNKSRGGLAGVRVYNEQFF	TGTGCCAGCAACAAATCACGGGGGGGACTAGCGGGAGTCCGGGTTTACAATGAGCAGTTCTTC
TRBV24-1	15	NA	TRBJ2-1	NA	CATSGTGSPLNEQFF	TGTGCCACCAGTGGAACAGGGTCCCCCCTCAATGAGCAGTTCTTC
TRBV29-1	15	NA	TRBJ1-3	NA	CSVEDWRDSGNTIYF	TGCAGCGTTGAAGATTGGAGGGACTCTGGAAACACCATATATTTT
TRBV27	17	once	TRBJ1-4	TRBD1	CASSETGGDATNEKLFF	TGTGCCAGCAGTGAAACAGGGGGCGACGCAACTAATGAAAAACTGTTTTTT
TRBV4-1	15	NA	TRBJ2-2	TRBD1	CASSPTGANTGELFF	TGCGCCAGCAGCCCCACAGGGGCGAACACCGGGGAGCTGTTTTTT
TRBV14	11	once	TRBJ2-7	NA	CASSHSYEQYF	TGTGCCAGCAGCCATAGTTACGAGCAGTACTTC
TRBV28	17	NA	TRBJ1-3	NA	CASRDPRTVVRWNTIYF	TGTGCCAGCCGCGACCCCCGAACAGTAGTCCGGTGGAACACCATATATTTT
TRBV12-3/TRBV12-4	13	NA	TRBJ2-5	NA	CASTLRFQETQYF	TGTGCCAGCACCCTCCGTTTCCAAGAGACCCAGTACTTC
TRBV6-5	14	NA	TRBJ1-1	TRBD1	CASSYYRGGTEAFF	TGTGCCAGCAGTTACTACAGGGGCGGTACTGAAGCTTTCTTT
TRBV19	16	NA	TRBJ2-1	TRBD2	CASSKLAGMAYNEQFF	TGTGCCAGTAGCAAACTAGCGGGGATGGCCTACAATGAGCAGTTCTTC
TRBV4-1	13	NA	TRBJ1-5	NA	CASSQDLLQPQHF	TGCGCCAGCAGCCAAGATTTACTTCAGCCCCAGCATTTT
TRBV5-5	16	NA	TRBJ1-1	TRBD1	CASSLFVAQGVVEAFF	TGTGCCAGCAGCTTATTTGTGGCCCAGGGGGTTGTTGAAGCTTTCTTT
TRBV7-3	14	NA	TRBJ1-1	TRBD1	CASSPTGVDTEAFF	TGTGCCAGCAGCCCGACAGGGGTCGACACTGAAGCTTTCTTT
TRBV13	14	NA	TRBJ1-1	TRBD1	CASRDRESSTEAFF	TGTGCCAGCAGGGACAGGGAAAGTAGCACTGAAGCTTTCTTT
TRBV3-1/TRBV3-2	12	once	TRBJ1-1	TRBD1	CASSQGTGQAFF	TGTGCCAGCAGCCAAGGGACAGGGCAAGCTTTCTTT
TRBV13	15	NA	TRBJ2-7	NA	CASSLAAAPTYEQYF	TGTGCCAGCAGCTTAGCCGCGGCCCCCACCTACGAGCAGTACTTC
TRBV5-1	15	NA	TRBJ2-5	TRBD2	CASSLALAGQETQYF	TGCGCCAGCAGCTTGGCTCTAGCGGGACAAGAGACCCAGTACTTC
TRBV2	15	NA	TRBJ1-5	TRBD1	CASSWDRVGNQPQHF	TGTGCCAGCAGTTGGGACAGGGTCGGCAATCAGCCCCAGCATTTT
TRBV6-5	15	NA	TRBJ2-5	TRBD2	CASSYSAGVRETQYF	TGTGCCAGCAGTTACTCAGCGGGAGTCCGGGAGACCCAGTACTTC
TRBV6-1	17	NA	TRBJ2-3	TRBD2	CASSGGRGGTFTDTQYF	TGTGCCAGCAGTGGGGGTCGGGGGGGAACATTCACAGATACGCAGTATTTT
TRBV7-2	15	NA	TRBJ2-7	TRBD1	CASSLEGTGSYEQYF	TGTGCCAGCAGCTTAGAGGGGACAGGGTCCTACGAGCAGTACTTC
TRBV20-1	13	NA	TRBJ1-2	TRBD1	CSASGTGGYGYTF	TGCAGTGCTAGTGGGACAGGGGGCTATGGCTACACCTTC
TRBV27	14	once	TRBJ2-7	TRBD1	CASSWDRVGREQYF	TGTGCCAGCAGTTGGGACAGGGTGGGACGCGAGCAGTACTTC
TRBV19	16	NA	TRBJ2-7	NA	CASSNASGTPTYEQYF	TGTGCCAGTAGTAACGCCTCCGGGACACCAACCTACGAGCAGTACTTC
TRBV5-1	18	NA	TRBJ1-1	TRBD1	CASSLVLGRGYLNTEAFF	TGCGCCAGCAGCTTGGTTCTCGGCAGGGGGTATTTGAACACTGAAGCTTTCTTT
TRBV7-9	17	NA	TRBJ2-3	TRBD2	CASSLERASGRADTQYF	TGTGCCAGCAGCTTAGAGAGGGCTAGCGGGAGGGCAGATACGCAGTATTTT
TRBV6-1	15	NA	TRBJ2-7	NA	CASSDAGRGSYEQYF	TGTGCCAGCAGTGACGCCGGGCGGGGCTCCTACGAGCAGTACTTC
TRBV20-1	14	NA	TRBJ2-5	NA	CSASGLRSQETQYF	TGCAGTGCTAGTGGTCTGAGGAGCCAAGAGACCCAGTACTTC
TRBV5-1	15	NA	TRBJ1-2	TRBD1	CASSLEAGTGDGYTF	TGCGCCAGCAGCTTGGAAGCCGGGACAGGGGATGGCTACACCTTC
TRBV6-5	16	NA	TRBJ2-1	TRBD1	CASSYGTGVWVNEQFF	TGTGCCAGCAGTTACGGGACAGGGGTATGGGTCAATGAGCAGTTCTTC
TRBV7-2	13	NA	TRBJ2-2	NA	CASSWAPTGELFF	TGTGCCAGCAGCTGGGCCCCCACCGGGGAGCTGTTTTTT
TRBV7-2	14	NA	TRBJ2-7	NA	CASSLFGGSYEQYF	TGTGCCAGCAGCTTATTTGGAGGTTCCTACGAGCAGTACTTC
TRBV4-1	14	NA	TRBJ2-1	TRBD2	CASSQSGGLNEQFF	TGCGCCAGCAGCCAATCGGGGGGGCTCAATGAGCAGTTCTTC